A selection of T cell receptor beta chains follows, all from one sample in a study of T cell changes during pregnancy in multiple sclerosis. The repertoire was sequenced with immunoSEQ multiplex PCR; TCRdb's copy has only in-frame clones and lacks some. The sample lists 55,000 to 85,000 clones; roughly 92% were seen once. The source material was peripheral blood, sampled in the second trimester of pregnancy. Receptors originate from a female donor with multiple sclerosis, enrolled in a pregnancy study. Both conserved end residues are part of each CDR3. D genes are given only for firm matches. Some rows mark clone size as missing; the rest say once, few, many or name a class of expanded clone.

v_call: TRBV6-6; cdr3_length: 15; j_call: TRBJ1-1; clone_size: NA; d_call: NA; cdr3_aa: CASSSFGQSGTEAFF; cdr3_nt: TGTGCCAGCAGTTCCTTTGGACAAAGTGGTACTGAAGCTTTCTTT
v_call: TRBV5-1; cdr3_length: 16; j_call: TRBJ1-1; clone_size: NA; d_call: TRBD1; cdr3_aa: CASSLGGTGIVAEAFF; cdr3_nt: TGCGCCAGCAGCTTGGGTGGGACAGGGATCGTCGCTGAAGCTTTCTTT
v_call: TRBV2; cdr3_length: 12; j_call: TRBJ1-2; clone_size: NA; d_call: NA; cdr3_aa: CASHTGMEGYTF; cdr3_nt: TGTGCCAGCCATACAGGGATGGAAGGCTACACCTTC
v_call: TRBV14; cdr3_length: 15; j_call: TRBJ2-7; clone_size: NA; d_call: TRBD2; cdr3_aa: CASSQVLAGVFEQYF; cdr3_nt: TGTGCCAGCAGCCAAGTATTAGCGGGAGTCTTTGAGCAGTACTTC
v_call: TRBV5-1; cdr3_length: 15; j_call: TRBJ2-1; clone_size: NA; d_call: TRBD1; cdr3_aa: CASSLGTGGYNEQFF; cdr3_nt: TGCGCCAGCAGCTTGGGGACAGGGGGCTACAATGAGCAGTTCTTC
v_call: TRBV27; cdr3_length: 17; j_call: TRBJ1-4; clone_size: NA; d_call: TRBD1; cdr3_aa: CASRFSPTGGINEKLFF; cdr3_nt: TGTGCCAGCAGATTTAGTCCGACAGGGGGGATCAATGAAAAACTGTTTTTT
v_call: TRBV10-3; cdr3_length: 14; j_call: TRBJ2-5; clone_size: NA; d_call: TRBD1; cdr3_aa: CAISAGTGVETQYF; cdr3_nt: TGTGCCATCAGTGCCGGGACAGGGGTTGAGACCCAGTACTTC
v_call: TRBV5-4; cdr3_length: 15; j_call: TRBJ1-2; clone_size: NA; d_call: TRBD1; cdr3_aa: CASSLGGQGARGYTF; cdr3_nt: TGTGCCAGCAGCCTGGGGGGACAGGGGGCTCGTGGCTACACCTTC
v_call: TRBV9; cdr3_length: 17; j_call: TRBJ2-1; clone_size: NA; d_call: TRBD2; cdr3_aa: CASSVASGNTYYNEQFF; cdr3_nt: TGTGCCAGCAGCGTAGCAAGCGGGAATACCTACTACAATGAGCAGTTCTTC
v_call: TRBV4-3; cdr3_length: 18; j_call: TRBJ2-5; clone_size: NA; d_call: NA; cdr3_aa: CASSQEEDGVGDQETQYF; cdr3_nt: TGCGCCAGCAGCCAAGAGGAGGACGGGGTGGGAGACCAAGAGACCCAGTACTTC
v_call: TRBV27; cdr3_length: 14; j_call: TRBJ1-6; clone_size: few; d_call: NA; cdr3_aa: CASSFGSNNSPLHF; cdr3_nt: TGTGCCAGCAGTTTCGGGAGTAATAATTCACCCCTCCACTTT
v_call: TRBV9; cdr3_length: 13; j_call: TRBJ1-4; clone_size: NA; d_call: NA; cdr3_aa: CASSVDGFEKLFF; cdr3_nt: TGTGCCAGCAGCGTAGACGGGTTTGAAAAACTGTTTTTT
v_call: TRBV5-1; cdr3_length: 15; j_call: TRBJ2-2; clone_size: NA; d_call: TRBD2; cdr3_aa: CASTGTSGVTGELFF; cdr3_nt: TGCGCCAGCACTGGGACTAGCGGGGTCACCGGGGAGCTGTTTTTT
v_call: TRBV10-3; cdr3_length: 15; j_call: TRBJ1-1; clone_size: few; d_call: NA; cdr3_aa: CAIRGDETMNTEAFF; cdr3_nt: TGTGCCATCAGAGGGGATGAGACCATGAACACTGAAGCTTTCTTT
v_call: TRBV9; cdr3_length: 16; j_call: TRBJ2-5; clone_size: NA; d_call: TRBD2; cdr3_aa: CASSASTSGGLETQYF; cdr3_nt: TGTGCCAGCAGCGCATCGACTAGCGGGGGATTAGAGACCCAGTACTTC
v_call: TRBV2; cdr3_length: 17; j_call: TRBJ2-1; clone_size: NA; d_call: TRBD2; cdr3_aa: CASSEVSGGLFSNEQFF; cdr3_nt: TGTGCCAGCAGTGAAGTTAGCGGGGGCCTTTTTAGCAATGAGCAGTTCTTC
v_call: TRBV6-5; cdr3_length: 15; j_call: TRBJ1-1; clone_size: NA; d_call: NA; cdr3_aa: CASSYSATLNTEAFF; cdr3_nt: TGTGCCAGCAGTTACTCCGCGACACTGAACACTGAAGCTTTCTTT
v_call: TRBV19; cdr3_length: 14; j_call: TRBJ1-6; clone_size: NA; d_call: NA; cdr3_aa: CASRPALGDSPLHF; cdr3_nt: TGTGCCAGTAGACCCGCCCTGGGAGACTCACCCCTCCACTTT
v_call: TRBV28; cdr3_length: 16; j_call: TRBJ2-3; clone_size: NA; d_call: NA; cdr3_aa: CASSLWTGGSTDTQYF; cdr3_nt: TGTGCCAGCAGTTTATGGACCGGAGGTAGCACAGATACGCAGTATTTT
v_call: TRBV7-3; cdr3_length: 17; j_call: TRBJ2-3; clone_size: NA; d_call: TRBD2; cdr3_aa: CASSLGWASGGADTQYF; cdr3_nt: TGTGCCAGCAGCTTAGGATGGGCTAGCGGGGGCGCAGATACGCAGTATTTT
v_call: TRBV7-9; cdr3_length: 14; j_call: TRBJ1-1; clone_size: few; d_call: TRBD1; cdr3_aa: CASRRQGARTEAFF; cdr3_nt: TGTGCCAGCAGGCGACAGGGGGCGCGTACTGAAGCTTTCTTT
v_call: TRBV4-1; cdr3_length: 15; j_call: TRBJ1-2; clone_size: NA; d_call: NA; cdr3_aa: CASSQEYAVDYGYTF; cdr3_nt: TGCGCCAGCAGCCAAGAATACGCGGTGGACTATGGCTACACCTTC
v_call: TRBV4-1; cdr3_length: 15; j_call: TRBJ2-3; clone_size: NA; d_call: TRBD1; cdr3_aa: CASSQLDRDADTQYF; cdr3_nt: TGCGCCAGCAGCCAACTCGACAGGGACGCAGATACGCAGTATTTT
v_call: TRBV28; cdr3_length: 14; j_call: TRBJ2-2; clone_size: NA; d_call: NA; cdr3_aa: CASTPAGYTGELFF; cdr3_nt: TGTGCCAGTACACCCGCGGGTTACACCGGGGAGCTGTTTTTT
v_call: TRBV30; cdr3_length: 13; j_call: TRBJ1-5; clone_size: NA; d_call: NA; cdr3_aa: CAWSTGVNQPQHF; cdr3_nt: TGTGCCTGGAGTACGGGGGTGAATCAGCCCCAGCATTTT
v_call: TRBV25-1; cdr3_length: 16; j_call: TRBJ1-3; clone_size: NA; d_call: TRBD1; cdr3_aa: CASSESGGTGGNTIYF; cdr3_nt: TGTGCCAGCAGTGAATCAGGGGGAACCGGGGGAAACACCATATATTTT
v_call: TRBV5-5; cdr3_length: 14; j_call: TRBJ2-1; clone_size: NA; d_call: TRBD1; cdr3_aa: CASSGDRNYNEQFF; cdr3_nt: TGTGCCAGCAGCGGGGACAGGAACTACAATGAGCAGTTCTTC
v_call: TRBV10-2; cdr3_length: 14; j_call: TRBJ2-5; clone_size: NA; d_call: NA; cdr3_aa: CASSDRVVTETQYF; cdr3_nt: TGCGCCAGCAGTGACAGGGTGGTAACGGAGACCCAGTACTTC
v_call: TRBV5-4; cdr3_length: 15; j_call: TRBJ1-2; clone_size: NA; d_call: NA; cdr3_aa: CASSAKQGGGYGYTF; cdr3_nt: TGTGCCAGCAGCGCCAAACAGGGCGGGGGCTATGGCTACACCTTC
v_call: TRBV28; cdr3_length: 16; j_call: TRBJ2-1; clone_size: NA; d_call: TRBD2; cdr3_aa: CASSLSTSGSLNEQFF; cdr3_nt: TGTGCCAGCAGTTTATCAACTAGCGGGAGTCTCAATGAGCAGTTCTTC
v_call: TRBV14; cdr3_length: 14; j_call: TRBJ2-3; clone_size: NA; d_call: TRBD2; cdr3_aa: CASSSRLARYTQYF; cdr3_nt: TGTGCCAGCAGCTCCCGACTAGCCCGTTATACGCAGTATTTT
v_call: TRBV19; cdr3_length: 20; j_call: TRBJ2-6; clone_size: NA; d_call: TRBD2; cdr3_aa: CASRKGLAGVWGSGANVLTF; cdr3_nt: TGTGCCAGCAGGAAGGGACTAGCGGGAGTCTGGGGATCTGGGGCCAACGTCCTGACTTTC
v_call: TRBV10-3; cdr3_length: 15; j_call: TRBJ1-1; clone_size: NA; d_call: NA; cdr3_aa: CAISESGAAAHKAFF; cdr3_nt: TGTGCCATCAGTGAGTCAGGGGCAGCCGCTCATAAAGCTTTCTTT
v_call: TRBV5-4; cdr3_length: 14; j_call: TRBJ1-2; clone_size: NA; d_call: NA; cdr3_aa: CASSQGEGVYGYTF; cdr3_nt: TGTGCCAGCAGCCAAGGGGAGGGGGTATATGGCTACACCTTC
v_call: TRBV28; cdr3_length: 15; j_call: TRBJ2-7; clone_size: NA; d_call: TRBD1; cdr3_aa: CASSLAGQGAYEQYF; cdr3_nt: TGTGCCAGCAGTTTGGCGGGACAGGGGGCCTACGAGCAGTACTTC
v_call: TRBV5-1; cdr3_length: 14; j_call: TRBJ2-5; clone_size: NA; d_call: NA; cdr3_aa: CASSPLDSQETQYF; cdr3_nt: TGCGCCAGCAGCCCACTCGACTCTCAAGAGACCCAGTACTTC
v_call: TRBV28; cdr3_length: 14; j_call: TRBJ2-1; clone_size: NA; d_call: TRBD1; cdr3_aa: CASRPGQGLNEQFF; cdr3_nt: TGTGCCAGCAGACCGGGACAGGGTCTCAATGAGCAGTTCTTC
v_call: TRBV13; cdr3_length: 14; j_call: TRBJ2-4; clone_size: NA; d_call: NA; cdr3_aa: CASSFSPAKNIQYF; cdr3_nt: TGTGCCAGCAGCTTCTCCCCCGCCAAAAACATTCAGTACTTC
v_call: TRBV6-6; cdr3_length: 14; j_call: TRBJ2-1; clone_size: NA; d_call: TRBD1; cdr3_aa: CASSPWTGNNEQFF; cdr3_nt: TGTGCCAGCAGTCCCTGGACAGGGAACAATGAGCAGTTCTTC
v_call: TRBV10-2; cdr3_length: 12; j_call: TRBJ2-5; clone_size: NA; d_call: TRBD1; cdr3_aa: CATEDRLVTQYF; cdr3_nt: TGCGCCACTGAGGACAGGCTGGTGACCCAGTACTTC